This T cell receptor (beta chain) comes out of a study of CD8+CD57+ T cells in acquired aplastic anemia. Study overall: DNA per sorted CD4+ or CD8+ sample ranged roughly 0.18 to 30 ug, averaging approximately 3.3 ug. Study observations and caveats: Researchers report that around 31 CD8+ CDR3 sequences appeared in both patients and controls. Patients and controls had CD8+ Simpson's diversity values that were not significantly distinct.

The template used for profiling TCR beta VDJ and CDR3 was genomic DNA. TCRdb ran MiXCR on the reads and lists one entry per CDR3 protein. The table has some 290,000 distinct CDR3 sequences, around 60% seen once. Germline V CDR1 and CDR2: KGHDR, SFDVKD. The CDR3 has 16 residues. The V and J ends lost 5 bases and 0 bases, in that order; junction bases with no gene match: 6. About this clonotype: The antigen is undetermined.

The V call is TRBV24-1, the J call TRBJ2-1, with 7 bases identical to TRBD2. Sequenced sample: sorted CD4+, CD8+, or CD8+CD57+ T cells (not recorded which) from PBMCs. The source of this sequence is a human donor with severe aplastic anemia or a healthy control (not recorded which). CDR3: CATSVLAGSSYNEQFF. The CDR3 DNA reads TGTGCCACCAGTGTTTTAGCGGGTAGCTCCTACAATGAGCAGTTCTTC.